This T cell receptor beta chain was retrieved from a study of radiation and T cells in renal cell carcinoma. This sample's time point: blood 4 weeks post-SBRT, at nephrectomy. Treatment: 15 Gy SBRT to primary tumor, nephrectomy 4 weeks later. Nephrectomy followed 15 Gy stereotactic body radiation by 4 weeks. Sequencing was performed with immunoSEQ multiplex PCR; in TCRdb, only in-frame clones are kept and a portion is missing. The sample records about 83,000 clones, 83% being singletons. V lost 2 bases to trimming and J lost 2 bases, with 7 bases between them. The CDR3 is 13 residues long. The germline V gene has CDR1 SGHAT and CDR2 FQNNGV.

The sample in question was blood, obtained from a patient whose treatment included radiotherapy and nephrectomy. The genes are TRBV11-2 and TRBJ2-7; D gene uncertain. The clonotype originates from an older woman with renal cell carcinoma. CDR3 DNA sequence: TGTGCCAGCAGCTTACCAGGTACCTACGAGCAGTACTTC. This sequence encodes CASSLPGTYEQYF.